Sequencing of this T cell receptor beta chain was carried out in a study of cytomegalovirus exposure and HLA in healthy donors. It was with 60 Vbeta and 13 Jbeta primers that the PCR ran. Profiling relied on immunoSEQ multiplex PCR, and the TCRdb table lists in-frame clones only, not all of them. Seen here are under 200,000 clones, roughly 82% observed once, and the top ten hold 2% to 3%. CDR1 KGHSH and CDR2 LQKENI come from the germline V gene. V lost 6 bases to trimming and J lost 1 base, with 12 bases between them. The CDR3 covers 14 residues. Study findings and constraints: Productive status was seen about 87% or about 30% of the time for most TCR beta V segments in an earlier analysis. A likely sequencing artifact accounted for one observed cluster of highly shared sequence variants. Accurate prediction of most subjects' HLA-A and HLA-B alleles from TCR beta sequences was reported.

With regard to this clone: Its specificity is not known.

The sequencing sample was made of PBMCs. The origin of this receptor is a woman between 50 and 59 years old in good health and CMV-seropositive. The J gene is TRBJ1-2, the V gene TRBV18; possible D gene TRBD1, 6 bases. In DNA form, the CDR3 reads TGTGCCAGCTCCAAAGCAGGGGATAACTATGGCTACACCTTC. Protein product: CASSKAGDNYGYTF.